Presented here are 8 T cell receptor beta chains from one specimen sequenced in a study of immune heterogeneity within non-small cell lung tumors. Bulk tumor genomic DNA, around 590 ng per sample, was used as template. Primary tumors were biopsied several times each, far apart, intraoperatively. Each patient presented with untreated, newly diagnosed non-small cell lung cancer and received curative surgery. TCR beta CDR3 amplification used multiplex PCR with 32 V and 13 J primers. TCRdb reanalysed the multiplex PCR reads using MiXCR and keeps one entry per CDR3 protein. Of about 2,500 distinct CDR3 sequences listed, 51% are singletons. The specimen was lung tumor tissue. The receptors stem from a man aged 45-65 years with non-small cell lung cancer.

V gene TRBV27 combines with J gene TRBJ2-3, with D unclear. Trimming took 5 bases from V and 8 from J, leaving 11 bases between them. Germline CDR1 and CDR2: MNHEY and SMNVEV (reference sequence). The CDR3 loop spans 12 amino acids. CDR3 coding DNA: TGTGCCAGCAGTCCCAGCGTGGGTACGCAGTATTTT. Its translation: CASSPSVGTQYF.

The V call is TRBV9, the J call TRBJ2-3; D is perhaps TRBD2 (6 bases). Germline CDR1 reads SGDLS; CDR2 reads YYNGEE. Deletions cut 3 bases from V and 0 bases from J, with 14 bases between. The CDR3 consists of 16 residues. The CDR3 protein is CASSAFGGTSTDTQYF. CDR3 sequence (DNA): TGTGCCAGCAGCGCCTTCGGCGGGACTAGCACAGATACGCAGTATTTT.

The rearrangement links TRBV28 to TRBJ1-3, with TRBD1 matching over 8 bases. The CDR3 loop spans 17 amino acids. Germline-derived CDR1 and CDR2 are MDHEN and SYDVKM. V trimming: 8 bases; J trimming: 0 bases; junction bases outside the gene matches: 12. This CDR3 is CASHGADRDLSGNTIYF. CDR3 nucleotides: TGTGCCAGCCACGGGGCGGACAGGGACCTCTCTGGAAACACCATATATTTT.

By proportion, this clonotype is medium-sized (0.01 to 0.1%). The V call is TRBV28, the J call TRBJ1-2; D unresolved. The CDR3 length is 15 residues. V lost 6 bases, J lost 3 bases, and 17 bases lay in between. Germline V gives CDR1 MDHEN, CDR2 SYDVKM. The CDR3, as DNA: TGTGCCAGCAGCTCGACCGGGTCGTGGTACTATGGCTACACCTTC. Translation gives CASSSTGSWYYGYTF.

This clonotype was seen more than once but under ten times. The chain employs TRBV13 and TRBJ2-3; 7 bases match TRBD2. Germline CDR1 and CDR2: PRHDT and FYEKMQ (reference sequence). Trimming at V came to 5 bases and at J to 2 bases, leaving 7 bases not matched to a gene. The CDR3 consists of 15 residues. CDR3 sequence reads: CASSPGLDITDTQYF. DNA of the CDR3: TGTGCCAGCAGCCCCGGACTAGATATCACAGATACGCAGTATTTT.

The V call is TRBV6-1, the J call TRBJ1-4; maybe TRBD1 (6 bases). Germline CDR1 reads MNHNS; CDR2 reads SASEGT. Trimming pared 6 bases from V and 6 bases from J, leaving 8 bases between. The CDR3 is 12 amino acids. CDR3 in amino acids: CASSWTDEKLFF. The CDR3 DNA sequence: TGTGCCAGCAGCTGGACAGATGAAAAACTGTTTTTT.

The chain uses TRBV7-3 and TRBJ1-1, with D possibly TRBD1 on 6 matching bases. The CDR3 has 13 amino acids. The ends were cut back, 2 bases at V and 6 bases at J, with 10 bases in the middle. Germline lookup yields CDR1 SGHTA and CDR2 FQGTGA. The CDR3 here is CASSLLGGSEAFF. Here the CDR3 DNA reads TGTGCCAGCAGCTTATTAGGGGGTTCTGAAGCTTTCTTT.

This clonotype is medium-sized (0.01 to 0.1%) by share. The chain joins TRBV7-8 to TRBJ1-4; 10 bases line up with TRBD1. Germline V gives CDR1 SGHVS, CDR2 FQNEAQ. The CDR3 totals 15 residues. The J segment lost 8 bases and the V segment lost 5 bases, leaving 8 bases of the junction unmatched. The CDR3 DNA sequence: TGTGCCAGCAGCCGATTCGGGACAGGGGAGGAAAAACTGTTTTTT. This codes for CASSRFGTGEEKLFF.